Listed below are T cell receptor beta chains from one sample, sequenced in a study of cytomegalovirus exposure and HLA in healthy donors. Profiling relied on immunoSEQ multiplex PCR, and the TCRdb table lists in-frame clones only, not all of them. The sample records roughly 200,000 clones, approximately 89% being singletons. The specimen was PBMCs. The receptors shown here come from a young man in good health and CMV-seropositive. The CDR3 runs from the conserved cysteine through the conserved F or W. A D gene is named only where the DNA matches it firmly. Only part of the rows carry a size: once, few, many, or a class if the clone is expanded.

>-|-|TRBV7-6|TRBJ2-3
CASSLRGADTQYF
TGTGCCAGCAGCTTACGGGGCGCCGATACGCAGTATTTT
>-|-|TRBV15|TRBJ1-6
CATSRDYVDSPLHF
TGTGCCACCAGCAGAGATTACGTGGATTCACCCCTCCACTTT
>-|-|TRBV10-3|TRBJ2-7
CAISEPRGYEQYF
TGTGCCATCAGTGAGCCCCGGGGCTACGAGCAGTACTTC
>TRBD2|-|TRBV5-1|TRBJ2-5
CASSLVTGGKETQYF
TGCGCCAGCAGCTTGGTTACGGGGGGGAAGGAGACCCAGTACTTC
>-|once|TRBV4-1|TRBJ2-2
CASSQVQGTNTGELFF
TGCGCCAGCAGCCAAGTGCAGGGGACGAACACCGGGGAGCTGTTTTTT
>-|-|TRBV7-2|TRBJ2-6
CASSLAPPGANVLTF
TGTGCCAGCAGCTTAGCCCCCCCTGGGGCCAACGTCCTGACTTTC
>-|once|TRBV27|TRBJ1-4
CASSLFNGPLFF
TGTGCCAGCAGTTTATTTAATGGGCCGCTGTTTTTT
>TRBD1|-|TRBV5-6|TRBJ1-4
CASSLKTGGSEKLFF
TGTGCCAGCAGCCTTAAAACAGGGGGGAGTGAAAAACTGTTTTTT
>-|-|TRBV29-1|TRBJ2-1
CSGERSYNEQFF
TGCAGCGGAGAGCGGTCCTACAATGAGCAGTTCTTC
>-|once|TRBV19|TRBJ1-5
CASSIARGGYQPQHF
TGTGCCAGTAGTATCGCGCGTGGAGGGTATCAGCCCCAGCATTTT
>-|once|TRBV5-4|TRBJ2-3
CASSLVGTFSTDTQYF
TGTGCCAGCAGCTTGGTGGGGACATTTAGCACAGATACGCAGTATTTT
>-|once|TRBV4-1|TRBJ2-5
CASSQERQGIRETQYF
TGCGCCAGCAGCCAAGAGCGTCAGGGGATCAGGGAGACCCAGTACTTC
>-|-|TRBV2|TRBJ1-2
CARQSGDYGYTF
TGTGCCAGACAGTCTGGGGACTATGGCTACACCTTC
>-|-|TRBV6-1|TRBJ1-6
CASSGRAGPGNSPLHF
TGTGCCAGCAGTGGCCGGGCGGGCCCGGGTAATTCACCCCTCCACTTT
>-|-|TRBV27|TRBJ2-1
CASTAWDQNNEQFF
TGTGCCAGCACCGCGTGGGACCAAAACAATGAGCAGTTCTTC
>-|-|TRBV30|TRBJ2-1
CAWSPGNEQFF
TGTGCCTGGAGCCCCGGCAATGAGCAGTTCTTC
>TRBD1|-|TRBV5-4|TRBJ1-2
CASSLPGAQGIQGYTF
TGTGCCAGCAGCCTCCCCGGTGCACAGGGGATCCAGGGCTACACCTTC
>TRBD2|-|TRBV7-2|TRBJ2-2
CASSYYSGGTGELFF
TGTGCCAGCAGCTACTATTCGGGAGGCACCGGGGAGCTGTTTTTT
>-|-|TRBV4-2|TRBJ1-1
CASRDTMNTEAFF
TGTGCCAGCCGGGACACCATGAACACTGAAGCTTTCTTT
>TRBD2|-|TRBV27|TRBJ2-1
CASSPTMTSGSGNEQFF
TGTGCCAGCAGTCCCACCATGACTAGCGGGAGCGGTAATGAGCAGTTCTTC
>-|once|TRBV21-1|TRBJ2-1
CASSTGTSGVNEQFF
TGTGCCAGCAGCACCGGGACTAGCGGGGTCAATGAGCAGTTCTTC
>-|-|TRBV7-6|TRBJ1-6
CASSLEPYSSNSPLHF
TGTGCCAGCAGCTTAGAGCCTTACAGTAGTAATTCACCCCTCCACTTT
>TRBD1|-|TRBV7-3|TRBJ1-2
CASSSGQGHYGYTF
TGTGCCAGCAGCTCGGGACAGGGCCACTATGGCTACACCTTC